This T cell receptor beta chain was found in a study of blood T cell repertoires in COVID-19 (dated by TCRdb to 2020 to 2022). Background for the entire study: The collaborator samples originated in the United States, Italy and Spain and spanned the acute and convalescent phases of COVID-19. The material from the prospective study consisted of cDNA or gDNA derived from T cells, B-cell-depleted T cells, or PBMCs. Where available, HLA class I and class II types were obtained from metadata supplied by the sample provider rather than from assay-based typing. A de-identified subject ID, COVID-19 status, age in years and sex were almost always included in the sample metadata. The dataset comprised deeply sampled blood TCRbeta repertoires from subjects exposed to, actively infected with, or recovered from COVID-19. The samples were drawn from the first 160 participants of the ongoing ImmuneRACE study and from 950 to 1,500 subjects provided by 6 global collaborators. The repertoires were released in a freely available public database meant as a resource for research on the immune response to SARS-CoV-2.

Collaborating institutions collected whole blood in K2EDTA tubes following their own protocols. For TCRbeta analysis, collaborators shipped samples in one of three forms: frozen whole blood, isolated PBMCs, or DNA extracted from either of those sample types. Points on this clone: The target of this receptor is not known. There are no base qualities to consult, and no much larger clone falls within one base.

Results and caveats for the whole study, not just this receptor: The amount of clinical and demographic metadata varied by source and participant and was provided uncurated.

Sequences KGHSH (CDR1) and LQKENI (CDR2) are obtained from the germline V gene. The CDR3 has 15 amino acids, counting the end cysteine and phenylalanine. Just CDR3 DNA is preserved here, 45 bases in frame from base 1. At the junction V is shortened by 6 bases and J by 0 bases, with 12 bases in between. TCRbeta CDR3 regions were amplified from genomic DNA by means of the immunoSEQ Assay, a bias-controlled multiplex PCR. The study's own analysis went as follows. Nucleated cell counts per sample were estimated from amplification of reference gene primers within the assay. To quantify the absolute abundance of each unique TCRbeta CDR3 rearrangement, sequence reads were collapsed and filtered. For each sample, productive Simpson clonality was calculated as the square root of Simpson's diversity index across productive rearrangements. The immuneACCESS repertoire file appears here via TCRdb, limited to in-frame rearrangements. These files lack a portion of the clones; in checked studies, under half of the deficit traces to unresolved V genes, and the cause of the others is not known. D and trimming come from the DNA, and the V and J calls and clone size come from that table. The sample table shows around 170,000 clones, and approximately 79% are seen once. The ten largest make up 2.5% to 3.5% of the sample.

The TCR sequence derives from a woman of 80 years or more with acute or convalescent COVID-19. Source material: peripheral blood. The chain is encoded by TRBV18 joined to TRBJ2-1, and possibly TRBD2, on 6 matching bases. The nucleotide sequence is TGTGCCAGCTCTCCTCGGGAGAGCTCCTACAATGAGCAGTTCTTC. Translated, it gives CASSPRESSYNEQFF.